The clone carrying this T cell receptor (beta chain) has a single count. This table comes from immunoSEQ multiplex PCR, and its TCRdb copy is limited to in-frame clones, with some not included. In the table there are some 180,000 clones, about 90% of which are singletons. This specimen belongs to a study of blood T cell repertoires in COVID-19. Study in general: Collection of acute and convalescent COVID-19 samples took place in the United States, Italy and Spain.

This CDR3 has 15 residues. Germline CDR1 reads SGHTA; CDR2 reads FQGTGA. Trimming took 1 base from V and 6 from J; bases not matched to a gene: 6. The receptor comes from a man aged 60 to 75 with active or convalescent COVID-19. The V and J genes are TRBV7-3 and TRBJ1-5; TRBD1 aligns across 7 bases. Sequencing was performed on peripheral blood. The CDR3 nucleotides are TGTGCCAGCAGCTTAAAGGGGGCAGTTACTCAGCCCCAGCATTTT. It translates to CASSLKGAVTQPQHF.